This TCR beta chain was found in a study of CD8 T cells in Susac syndrome. Looked up from germline, CDR1 is SGHAT and CDR2 is FQNNGV. The V segment lost 1 base and the J segment 7 bases; nucleotides outside the gene matches: 6. The CDR3 is made up of 15 amino acids. TCR beta sequencing covered blood CD8+ and CD4+ T cells. An amount of RNA that ranged from about 0.45 to 1 ug was reverse transcribed with random hexamers. Amplification of TCR beta CDR3 spanned 54 Vbeta and 13 Jbeta via immunoSEQ multiplex PCR. From the immunoSEQ multiplex PCR reads, TCRdb called clonotypes with MiXCR, one entry per CDR3 protein. The sample has a few hundred thousand distinct CDR3 sequences, around 95% seen once.

The receptor was isolated from a human donor with multiple sclerosis. The genes are TRBV11-2 and TRBJ2-1, with 8 bases that match TRBD1. What was sequenced was CD4+ T cells from PBMCs. CDR3 sequence: CASSLGATGVNEQFF. CDR3 in DNA: TGTGCCAGCAGCTTAGGAGCGACAGGGGTAAATGAGCAGTTCTTC.